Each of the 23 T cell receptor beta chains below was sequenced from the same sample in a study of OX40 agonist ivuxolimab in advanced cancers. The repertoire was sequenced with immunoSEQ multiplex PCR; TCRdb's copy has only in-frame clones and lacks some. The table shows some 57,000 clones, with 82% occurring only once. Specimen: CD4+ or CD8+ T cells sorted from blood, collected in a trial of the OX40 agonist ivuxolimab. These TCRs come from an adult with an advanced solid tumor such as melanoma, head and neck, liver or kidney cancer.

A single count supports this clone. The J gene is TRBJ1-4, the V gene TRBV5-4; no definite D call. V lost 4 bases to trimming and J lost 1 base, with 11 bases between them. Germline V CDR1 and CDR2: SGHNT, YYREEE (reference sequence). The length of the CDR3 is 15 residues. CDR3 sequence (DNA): TGTGCCAGCAGCACACGGACGGGAACTAATGAAAAACTGTTTTTT. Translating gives CASSTRTGTNEKLFF.

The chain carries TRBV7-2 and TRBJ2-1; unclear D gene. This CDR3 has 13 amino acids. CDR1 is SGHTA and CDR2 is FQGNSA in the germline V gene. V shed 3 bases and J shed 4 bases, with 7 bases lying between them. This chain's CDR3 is CASSFQIYNEQFF. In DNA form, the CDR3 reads TGTGCCAGCAGCTTTCAGATTTACAATGAGCAGTTCTTC.

The CDR3 DNA follows: TGTGCCAGCTCACGCGTAGCGGGAGAAAACACCGGGGAGCTGTTTTTT. This sequence encodes CASSRVAGENTGELFF. The chain combines TRBV18 with TRBJ2-2; 9 positions agree with TRBD2. The V segment lost 4 bases and the J segment 2 bases; nucleotides outside the gene matches: 5. The CDR3 loop spans 16 amino acids. Per germline, CDR1 KGHSH and CDR2 LQKENI.

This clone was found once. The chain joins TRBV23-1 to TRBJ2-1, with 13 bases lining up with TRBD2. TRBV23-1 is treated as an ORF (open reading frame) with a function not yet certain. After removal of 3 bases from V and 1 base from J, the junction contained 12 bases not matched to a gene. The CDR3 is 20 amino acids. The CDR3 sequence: CASSHPMTSGRNLSYNEQFF. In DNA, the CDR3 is TGCGCCAGCAGTCATCCCATGACTAGCGGGAGGAATTTGTCCTACAATGAGCAGTTCTTC.

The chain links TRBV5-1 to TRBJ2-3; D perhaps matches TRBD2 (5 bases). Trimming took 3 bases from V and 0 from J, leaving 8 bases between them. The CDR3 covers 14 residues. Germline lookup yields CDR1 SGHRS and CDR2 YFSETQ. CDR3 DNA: TGCGCCAGCAGCTCTAGCCAGAGCACAGATACGCAGTATTTT. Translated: CASSSSQSTDTQYF. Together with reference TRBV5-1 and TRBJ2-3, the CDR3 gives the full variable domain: KAGVTQTPRYLIKTRGQQVTLSCSPISGHRSVSWYQQTPGQGLQFLFEYFSETQRNKGNFPGRFSGRQFSNSRSEMNVSTLELGDSALYLCASSSSQSTDTQYFGPGTRLTVL.

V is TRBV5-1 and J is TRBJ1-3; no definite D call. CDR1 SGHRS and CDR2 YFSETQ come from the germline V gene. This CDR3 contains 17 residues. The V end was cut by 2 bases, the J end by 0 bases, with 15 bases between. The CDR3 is CASSLSLLRDSGNTIYF. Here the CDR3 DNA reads TGCGCCAGCAGCTTATCCCTCTTGAGGGACTCTGGAAACACCATATATTTT.

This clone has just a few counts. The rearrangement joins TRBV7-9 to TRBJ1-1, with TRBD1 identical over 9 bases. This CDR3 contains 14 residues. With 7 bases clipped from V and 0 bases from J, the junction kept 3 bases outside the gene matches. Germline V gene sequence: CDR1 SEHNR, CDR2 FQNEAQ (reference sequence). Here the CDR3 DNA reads TGTGCCAGCAACAGGGGGCGCTTGAACACTGAAGCTTTCTTT. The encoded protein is CASNRGRLNTEAFF.

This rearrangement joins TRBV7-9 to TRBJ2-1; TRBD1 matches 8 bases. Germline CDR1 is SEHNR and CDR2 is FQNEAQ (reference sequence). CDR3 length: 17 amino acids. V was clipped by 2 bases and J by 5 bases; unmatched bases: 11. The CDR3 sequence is CASSLPLGQGAHNEQFF. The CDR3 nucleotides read TGTGCCAGCAGCTTACCCCTTGGACAGGGCGCCCACAATGAGCAGTTCTTC.

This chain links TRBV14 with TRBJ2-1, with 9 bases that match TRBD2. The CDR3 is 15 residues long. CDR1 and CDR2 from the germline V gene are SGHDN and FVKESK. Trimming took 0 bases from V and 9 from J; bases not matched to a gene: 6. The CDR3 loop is CASSQDPGLAREQFF. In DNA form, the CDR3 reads TGTGCCAGCAGCCAAGATCCTGGACTAGCGCGTGAGCAGTTCTTC.

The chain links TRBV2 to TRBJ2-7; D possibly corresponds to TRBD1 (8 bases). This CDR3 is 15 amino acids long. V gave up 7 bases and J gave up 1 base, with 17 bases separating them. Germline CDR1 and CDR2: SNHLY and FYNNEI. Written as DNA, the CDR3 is TGTGCCAGCAAGCGGGACAGGTCCACTTCCTACGAGCAGTACTTC. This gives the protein CASKRDRSTSYEQYF.

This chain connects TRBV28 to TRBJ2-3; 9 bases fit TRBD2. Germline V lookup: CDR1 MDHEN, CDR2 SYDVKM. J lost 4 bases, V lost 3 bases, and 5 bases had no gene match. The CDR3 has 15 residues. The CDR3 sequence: CASSLAGGRSDTQYF. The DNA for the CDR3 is TGTGCCAGCAGTTTGGCGGGAGGGAGGTCAGATACGCAGTATTTT.

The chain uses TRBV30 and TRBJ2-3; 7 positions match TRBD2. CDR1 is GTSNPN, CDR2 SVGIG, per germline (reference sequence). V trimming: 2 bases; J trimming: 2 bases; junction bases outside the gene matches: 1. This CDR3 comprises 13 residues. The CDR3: CAWSSGITDTQYF. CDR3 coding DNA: TGTGCCTGGAGTAGCGGGATCACAGATACGCAGTATTTT.

In DNA, the CDR3 is TGTGCCAGCAGCTTAGTAGCGGGAGGGCTTGAGCAGTACTTC. Amino acids: CASSLVAGGLEQYF. V gene TRBV7-9 combines with J gene TRBJ2-7; 11 bases match TRBD2. CDR1 is SEHNR and CDR2 is FQNEAQ in the germline V gene (reference sequence). The junction had 3 bases not matched to a gene; V was cut back by 1 base and J by 7 bases. The CDR3 has 14 amino acids. The variable domain in full, with the rest retrieved from reference TRBV7-9 and TRBJ2-7, is DTGVSQNPRHKITKRGQNVTFRCDPISEHNRLYWYRQTLGQGPEFLTYFQNEAQLEKSRLLSDRFSAERPKGSFSTLEIQRTEQGDSAMYLCASSLVAGGLEQYFGPGTRLTVT.

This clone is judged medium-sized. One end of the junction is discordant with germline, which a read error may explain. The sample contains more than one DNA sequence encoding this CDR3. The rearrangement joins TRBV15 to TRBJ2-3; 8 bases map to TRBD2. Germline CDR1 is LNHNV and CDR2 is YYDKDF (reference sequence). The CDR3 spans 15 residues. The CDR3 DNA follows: TGTGCCACCAGCGGAGAGCGGGGGAGCACAGATACGCAGTATTTT. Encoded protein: CATSGERGSTDTQYF.

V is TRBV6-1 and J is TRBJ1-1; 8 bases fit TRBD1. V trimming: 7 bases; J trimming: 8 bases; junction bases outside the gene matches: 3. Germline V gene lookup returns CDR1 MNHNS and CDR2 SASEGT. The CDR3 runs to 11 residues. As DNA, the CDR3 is TGTGCCAGCACTCGGACAGGGGAAGCTTTCTTT. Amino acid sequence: CASTRTGEAFF.

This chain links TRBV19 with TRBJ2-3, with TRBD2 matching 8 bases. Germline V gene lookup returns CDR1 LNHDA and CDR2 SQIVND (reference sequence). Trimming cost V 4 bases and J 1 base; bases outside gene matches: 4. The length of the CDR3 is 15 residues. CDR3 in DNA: TGTGCCAGTAGTACCGGGAGGGACGGCACAGATACGCAGTATTTT. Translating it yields CASSTGRDGTDTQYF.

The CDR3 DNA reads as TGTGCCAGCAGCCTCGGGACCTTAGATACGCAGTATTTT. Translation: CASSLGTLDTQYF. This chain links TRBV7-2 with TRBJ2-3, with D tentatively TRBD1 or TRBD2 (5 bases each). The germline V gene has CDR1 SGHTA and CDR2 FQGNSA. The CDR3 consists of 13 residues. The ends were cut back, 5 bases at V and 5 bases at J, with 11 bases in the middle.

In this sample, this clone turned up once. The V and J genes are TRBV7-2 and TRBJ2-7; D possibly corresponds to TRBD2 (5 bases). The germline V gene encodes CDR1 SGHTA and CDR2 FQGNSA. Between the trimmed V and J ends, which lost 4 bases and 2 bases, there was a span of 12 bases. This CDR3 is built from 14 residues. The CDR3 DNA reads TGTGCCAGCAGCTCCCTTAGCGTAACCTACGAGCAGTACTTC. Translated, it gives CASSSLSVTYEQYF.

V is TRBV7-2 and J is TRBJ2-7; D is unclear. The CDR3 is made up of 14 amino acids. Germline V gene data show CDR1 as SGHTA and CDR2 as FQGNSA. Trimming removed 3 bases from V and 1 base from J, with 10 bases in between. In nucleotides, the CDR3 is TGTGCCAGCAGCTTGCGACTCGATTCCTACGAGCAGTACTTC. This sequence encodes CASSLRLDSYEQYF.

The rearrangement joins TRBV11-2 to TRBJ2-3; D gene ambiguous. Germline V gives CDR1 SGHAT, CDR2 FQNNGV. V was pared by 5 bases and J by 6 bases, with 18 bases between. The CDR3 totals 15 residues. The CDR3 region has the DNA TGTGCCAGCAGCACCTCCGTGGACCCCGGGGATACGCAGTATTTT. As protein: CASSTSVDPGDTQYF.

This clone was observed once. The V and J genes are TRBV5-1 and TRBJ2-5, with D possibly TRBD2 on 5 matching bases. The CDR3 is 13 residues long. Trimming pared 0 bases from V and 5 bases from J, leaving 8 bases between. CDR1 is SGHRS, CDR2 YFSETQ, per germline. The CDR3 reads CASSLAGWETQYF. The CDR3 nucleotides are TGCGCCAGCAGCTTGGCGGGGTGGGAGACCCAGTACTTC.

The CDR3 bases are TGTGCCAGTAGTATAGGAAACTCTGGGGCCAACGTCCTGACTTTC. Its protein is CASSIGNSGANVLTF. The rearrangement joins TRBV19 to TRBJ2-6; D is uncertain. The CDR3 totals 15 residues. The germline V gene has CDR1 LNHDA and CDR2 SQIVND (reference sequence). Trimming took off 1 base at V and 0 bases at J, with 4 bases between the two ends.

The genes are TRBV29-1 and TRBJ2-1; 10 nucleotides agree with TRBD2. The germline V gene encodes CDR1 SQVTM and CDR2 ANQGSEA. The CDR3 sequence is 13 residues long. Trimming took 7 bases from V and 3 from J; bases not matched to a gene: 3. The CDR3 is CSAGLADYNEQFF. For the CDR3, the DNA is TGCAGCGCCGGACTAGCGGACTACAATGAGCAGTTCTTC.